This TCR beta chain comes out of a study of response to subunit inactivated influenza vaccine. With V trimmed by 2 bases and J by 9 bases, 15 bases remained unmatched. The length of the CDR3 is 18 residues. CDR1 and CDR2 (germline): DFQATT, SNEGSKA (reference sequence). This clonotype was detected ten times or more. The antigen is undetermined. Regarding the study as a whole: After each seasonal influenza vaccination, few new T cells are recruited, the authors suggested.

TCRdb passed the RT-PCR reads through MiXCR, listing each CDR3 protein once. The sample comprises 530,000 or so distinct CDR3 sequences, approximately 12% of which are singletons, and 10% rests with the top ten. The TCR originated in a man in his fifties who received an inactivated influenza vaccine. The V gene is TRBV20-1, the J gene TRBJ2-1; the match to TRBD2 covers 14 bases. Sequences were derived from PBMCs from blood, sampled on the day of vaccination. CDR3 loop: CSARRRRLAGGPAGEQFF. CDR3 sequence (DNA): TGCAGTGCTAGACGTAGACGACTAGCGGGAGGGCCGGCGGGTGAGCAGTTCTTC.